Listed here is a single T cell receptor beta chain. The antigen is undetermined. TCRdb keeps only in-frame clones here, not all; method: immunoSEQ multiplex PCR. The sample gives about 120,000 clones, around 89% of which show up once; approximately 6.4% is in the top ten. This sample stems from a study of T cell responses to AZD1222 COVID-19 vaccine. Study-wide points: White British people made up most donors, females outnumbered males, and clonal diversity was possibly underestimated.

CDR1 is LNHNV, CDR2 YYDKDF, per germline (reference sequence). J lost 5 bases, V lost 5 bases, and 7 bases had no gene match. The CDR3 runs to 15 residues. This chain joins TRBV15 and TRBJ1-2; 11 positions match TRBD1. The source was peripheral blood, collected 28 days after the second AZD1222 dose. This TCR derives from an adult who received the AZD1222 COVID-19 vaccine. The CDR3 loop is CATSLGQGGDYGYTF. The CDR3 DNA reads as TGTGCCACCAGCTTGGGACAGGGGGGGGATTATGGCTACACCTTC.